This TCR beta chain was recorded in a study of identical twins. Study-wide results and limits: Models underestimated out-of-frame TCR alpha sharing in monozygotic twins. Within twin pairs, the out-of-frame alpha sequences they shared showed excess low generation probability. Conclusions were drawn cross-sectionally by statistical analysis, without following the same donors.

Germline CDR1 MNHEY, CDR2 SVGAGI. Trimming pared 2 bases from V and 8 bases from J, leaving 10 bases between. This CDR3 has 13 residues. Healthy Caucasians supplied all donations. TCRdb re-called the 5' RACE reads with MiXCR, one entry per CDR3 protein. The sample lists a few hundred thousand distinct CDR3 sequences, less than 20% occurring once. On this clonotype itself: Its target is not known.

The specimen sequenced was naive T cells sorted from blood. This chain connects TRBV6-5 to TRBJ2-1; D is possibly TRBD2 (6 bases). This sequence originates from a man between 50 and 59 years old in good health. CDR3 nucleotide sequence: TGTGCCAGCAGTTACACGGTAGCGGATGAGCAGTTCTTC. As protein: CASSYTVADEQFF.